Listed below are T cell receptor beta chains from one sample, sequenced in a study of metastatic and nonmetastatic thyroid tumors. TCRdb redid the clone calls on the PCR reads using MiXCR. The data show approximately 17,000 clones, roughly 24% seen once. Sequenced material: blood. These TCRs come from a male donor with papillary thyroid cancer or a benign thyroid nodule (not recorded which). Some clones in this sample may be carry-over from other donors' samples. Each CDR3 is given with its conserved first and last residue. Each record gives: J gene, clone size, V gene, D gene, CDR3 protein, CDR3 DNA. D genes are given only for firm matches. Some rows mark clone size as missing; the rest say once, few, many or name a class of expanded clone.

>TRBJ1-6|.|TRBV20-1|.
CSARDHGLGSSKSPRHF
TGCAGTGCTAGAGACCACGGGTTGGGCTCCTCTAAGTCACCCCGCCACTTT
>TRBJ1-5|few|TRBV6-5|.
CASSLLDSNQPQHF
TGTGCCAGCAGTTTGTTAGATAGCAATCAGCCCCAGCATTTT
>TRBJ1-1|medium-sized|TRBV6-2/TRBV6-3|.
CASRPPRHMNTEAFF
TGTGCCAGCAGGCCCCCCCGACACATGAACACTGAAGCTTTCTTT
>TRBJ2-1|many|TRBV5-5|TRBD2
CASSGISGNNEQFF
TGTGCCAGCAGCGGAATTAGCGGGAACAATGAGCAGTTCTTC
>TRBJ1-1|medium-sized|TRBV19|.
CASSKGGVYMNTEAFF
TGTGCCAGTAGTAAGGGGGGGGTTTACATGAACACTGAAGCTTTCTTT
>TRBJ1-4|many|TRBV7-9|.
CASSHPVGATNEKLFF
TGTGCCAGCAGCCACCCAGTGGGGGCTACTAATGAAAAACTGTTTTTT
>TRBJ2-7|.|TRBV11-1|.
CASSPLYEQYF
TGTGCCAGCAGCCCTTTGTACGAGCAGTACTTC
>TRBJ1-4|many|TRBV2|TRBD1
CASRRGGAGEKLFF
TGTGCCAGCAGAAGAGGGGGCGCTGGTGAAAAACTGTTTTTT
>TRBJ2-2|few|TRBV24-1|.
CATSDFMYTGELFF
TGTGCCACCAGTGATTTCATGTACACCGGGGAGCTGTTTTTT
>TRBJ2-7|medium-sized|TRBV5-1|.
CASSSYNYEQYF
TGCGCCAGCAGCTCCTACAACTACGAGCAGTACTTC
>TRBJ1-2|many|TRBV12-3/TRBV12-4|TRBD1
CASSSAGGLVYGYTF
TGTGCCAGCAGTTCGGCAGGGGGACTAGTCTATGGCTACACCTTC
>TRBJ2-7|medium-sized|TRBV15|TRBD2
CATSRETSGAYEQYF
TGTGCCACCAGCAGAGAGACTAGCGGGGCCTACGAGCAGTACTTC
>TRBJ1-2|once|TRBV5-5|.
CASSGPVQLSDGYTF
TGTGCCAGCAGCGGTCCGGTACAGCTTTCCGATGGCTACACCTTC
>TRBJ2-3|many|TRBV7-8|.
CASTWRGPTDTQYF
TGTGCCAGCACCTGGAGGGGGCCGACAGATACGCAGTATTTT
>TRBJ2-7|.|TRBV5-1|.
CASSSTSGETSYEQYF
TGCGCCAGCAGCTCTACCTCGGGCGAAACCTCCTACGAGCAGTACTTC
>TRBJ2-1|medium-sized|TRBV5-1|TRBD1
CASSQGTGSYNEQFF
TGCGCCAGCAGCCAAGGGACAGGGAGCTACAATGAGCAGTTCTTC
>TRBJ2-7|.|TRBV5-1|.
CASSLAGVSYEQYF
TGCGCCAGCAGCTTGGCGGGAGTCTCCTACGAGCAGTACTTC
>TRBJ2-1|medium-sized|TRBV20-1|.
CSTSRGGDFNEQFF
TGCAGTACAAGCAGGGGGGGGGATTTCAATGAGCAGTTCTTC
>TRBJ2-7|.|TRBV20-1|.
CSARDLGREFYEQYF
TGCAGTGCTAGAGATCTGGGCAGGGAGTTCTACGAGCAGTACTTC
>TRBJ2-7|.|TRBV7-2|.
CASSLGGGLFYEQYF
TGTGCCAGCAGCTTAGGAGGGGGGCTATTCTACGAGCAGTACTTC
>TRBJ2-7|.|TRBV30|TRBD1
CAWGRQGPYEQYF
TGTGCCTGGGGAAGACAGGGACCTTACGAGCAGTACTTC
>TRBJ1-3|.|TRBV5-1|TRBD1
CASSGRAQDRPPGNTIYF
TGCGCCAGCAGCGGGAGGGCCCAGGACAGGCCTCCTGGAAACACCATATATTTT
>TRBJ1-4|many|TRBV9|.
CASSAWGGREKLFF
TGTGCCAGCTCAGCGTGGGGGGGCCGGGAAAAACTGTTTTTT
>TRBJ2-7|many|TRBV28|.
CASTPGWGFYEQYF
TGTGCCAGCACTCCCGGTTGGGGGTTCTACGAGCAGTACTTC
>TRBJ2-5|many|TRBV2|.
CASSVLVETQYF
TGTGCCAGCAGTGTTCTAGTGGAGACCCAGTACTTC
>TRBJ2-5|many|TRBV20-1|.
CSARDFGGPDEQTQYF
TGCAGTGCTAGAGATTTTGGAGGGCCGGATGAGCAGACCCAGTACTTC
>TRBJ2-7|.|TRBV12-3/TRBV12-4|.
CASSLGPHEQYF
TGTGCCAGCAGTTTAGGACCCCACGAGCAGTACTTC
>TRBJ1-2|many|TRBV2|.
CASLRKGQGYTF
TGTGCCAGTCTCAGGAAGGGGCAGGGCTACACCTTC
>TRBJ2-7|many|TRBV5-4|.
CASSLGQYYEQYF
TGTGCCAGCAGCTTGGGGCAGTACTACGAGCAGTACTTC
>TRBJ1-5|.|TRBV28|.
CASHTDRSGQHF
TGTGCCAGTCACACTGACAGGTCCGGCCAGCATTTT
>TRBJ1-2|medium-sized|TRBV20-1|TRBD1
CSARVSLGQGASGYTF
TGCAGTGCTAGAGTGTCGTTAGGACAGGGGGCAAGTGGCTACACCTTC
>TRBJ1-1|many|TRBV15|TRBD1
CATSRGTGAGYTEAFF
TGTGCCACCAGCAGAGGGACAGGGGCGGGTTACACTGAAGCTTTCTTT
>TRBJ1-2|many|TRBV9|TRBD1
CASSADRGYGYTF
TGTGCCAGCAGCGCAGACAGGGGATATGGCTACACCTTC
>TRBJ1-5|many|TRBV6-1|.
CASSEATRVSPQHF
TGTGCCAGCAGTGAAGCTACCAGGGTGTCGCCCCAGCATTTT
>TRBJ1-1|many|TRBV18|.
CASSPQSMNTEAFF
TGTGCCAGCTCACCCCAGAGCATGAACACTGAAGCTTTCTTT
>TRBJ1-1|medium-sized|TRBV11-2|.
CASSAHEAFF
TGTGCCAGCAGCGCCCATGAAGCTTTCTTT
>TRBJ2-1|medium-sized|TRBV6-1|TRBD2
CASSPLAGAGEQFF
TGTGCCAGCAGTCCTCTAGCGGGAGCTGGTGAGCAGTTCTTC
>TRBJ2-7|many|TRBV3-1|.
CASRGSVYEQYF
TGTGCCAGCAGGGGGAGCGTATACGAGCAGTACTTC
>TRBJ2-6|many|TRBV19|.
CASSIGQTSGANVLTF
TGTGCCAGTAGTATCGGACAGACCTCTGGGGCCAACGTCCTGACTTTC
>TRBJ2-3|medium-sized|TRBV19|TRBD2
CASSIDVYGAGVSTDTQYF
TGTGCCAGTAGTATAGACGTCTATGGAGCGGGGGTTAGCACAGATACGCAGTATTTT
>TRBJ2-7|few|TRBV4-2|TRBD1
CASSQVRTGSNEQYF
TGTGCCAGCAGCCAAGTCCGGACAGGGTCCAACGAGCAGTACTTC
>TRBJ2-2|medium-sized|TRBV6-1|.
CASSEGTPGELFF
TGTGCCAGCAGTGAAGGGACCCCCGGGGAGCTGTTTTTT